The sequence of this TCR beta chain was determined in a study of cytomegalovirus exposure and HLA in healthy donors. Researchers ran the PCR with 60 Vbeta and 13 Jbeta primers. Assay: immunoSEQ multiplex PCR; the TCRdb copy retains only in-frame clones and omits some. This table holds fewer than 95,000 clones, 80% found once. On this clone itself: The germline gene is not matched at one end of the junction; a read error may be the cause.

The CDR3 totals 18 residues. Per germline, CDR1 SEHNR and CDR2 FQNEAQ (reference sequence). The chain has TRBV7-9 and TRBJ2-1, with a weak D call TRBD2 (5 bases). This receptor was identified in a man aged 18 to 35 in good health and CMV-seronegative. The sequencing input was PBMCs. The CDR3 region is CSSSFKYPTGLKNNEQFF. The CDR3 bases are TGTTCCAGCAGCTTTAAATATCCTACGGGGTTAAAAAACAATGAGCAGTTCTTC.